This T cell receptor beta chain stems from a study of OX40 agonist ivuxolimab in advanced cancers. The wider study: Ivuxolimab was administered intravenously to patients at 0.01 to 10 mg/kg every 2 weeks. At just under 85% male, the cohort had a mean age of 60 years, ranging from roughly 23 to 80.

About this clone itself: What it recognizes is unknown.

Data came from immunoSEQ multiplex PCR; TCRdb stores just in-frame clones and leaves some out. The sample holds roughly 7,000 clones, approximately 90% seen once. General study results and limits: CD8+ T cells (on average) carried more expanded clones than CD4+ T cells. Clones of CD4+ and CD8+ blood T cells grew by week 6 at doses of 0.1 to 3.0 mg/kg.

Germline assignment: CDR1 MDHEN and CDR2 SYDVKM. Trimming removed 4 bases from V and 5 bases from J; junction bases left unmatched: 9. The CDR3 extends over 15 amino acids. Source: CD4+ or CD8+ T cells sorted from blood, taken in a trial of the OX40 agonist ivuxolimab. The clonotype comes from an adult with an advanced solid tumor such as melanoma, head and neck, liver or kidney cancer. This chain joins TRBV28 and TRBJ2-7, with 9 bases that match TRBD1. The CDR3 DNA reads as TGTGCCAGCAGTTCTGGGGGGACAGGGATCCACGAGCAGTACTTC. The encoded protein is CASSSGGTGIHEQYF.